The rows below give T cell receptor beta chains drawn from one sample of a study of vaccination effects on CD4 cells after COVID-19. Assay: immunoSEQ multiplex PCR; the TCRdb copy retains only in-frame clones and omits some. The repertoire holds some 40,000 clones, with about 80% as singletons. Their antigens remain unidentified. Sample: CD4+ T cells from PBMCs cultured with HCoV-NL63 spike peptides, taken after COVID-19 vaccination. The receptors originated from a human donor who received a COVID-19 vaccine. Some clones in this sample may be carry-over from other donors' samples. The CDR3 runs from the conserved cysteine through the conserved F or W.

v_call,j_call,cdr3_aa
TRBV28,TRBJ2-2,CASSRDLWGQTGELFF
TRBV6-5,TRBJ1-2,CASTTNPVPNYGYTF
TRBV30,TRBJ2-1,CAWRDDRNNEQFF
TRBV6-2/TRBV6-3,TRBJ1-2,CASSPDGNYGYTF
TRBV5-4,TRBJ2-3,CASTSPSGGSYTQYF
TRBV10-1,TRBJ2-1,CASSESRGLLNEQFF
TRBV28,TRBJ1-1,CASSLGVNTEAFF
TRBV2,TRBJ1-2,CASSVMGIGYYGYTF
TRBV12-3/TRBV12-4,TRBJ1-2,CASSLTGYYGYTF
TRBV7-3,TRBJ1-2,CASSLNSFGTGLGGYTF
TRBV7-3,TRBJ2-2,CASSLTAGKAGELFF
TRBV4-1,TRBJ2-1,CASSQDLTGGNEQFF
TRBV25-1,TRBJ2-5,CASSDGGAGETQYF
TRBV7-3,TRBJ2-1,CASSGPGQGEFF
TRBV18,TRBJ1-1,CASSPGVGVDEAFF
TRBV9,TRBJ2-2,CASSGVGTGGTGELFF
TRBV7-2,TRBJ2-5,CASSSQPGGVQGAQYF
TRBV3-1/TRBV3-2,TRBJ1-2,CASSKSGGAGYGYTF
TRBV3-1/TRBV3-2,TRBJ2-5,CASSQNSGGAWETQYF
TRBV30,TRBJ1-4,CAWSVGQNEKLFF
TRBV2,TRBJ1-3,CASSGRGFSGNTIYF
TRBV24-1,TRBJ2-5,CATSGTSVETQYF